The 14 T cell receptor beta chains below all came from one sample that was sequenced in a study of regulatory T cells in long-lasting Graves disease. Time point specified: newly diagnosed GD, antithyroid drugs for less than 3 months. From RNA extracted from PBMCs, the TCR library was made. Investigators prepared the TCR beta libraries by applying iRepertoire HTBI primers and Arm-PCR of CDR3 regions. Using its own MiXCR run on the multiplex PCR reads, TCRdb lists one record per CDR3 protein. Among more than 450,000 distinct CDR3 sequences listed, 12% were seen once. In addition, the sample was reused for a study of T cells in Graves' hyperthyroidism and ophthalmopathy.

This material consisted of peripheral blood mononuclear cells (PBMCs), taken at new diagnosis, from a patient treated with antithyroid drugs. The receptors shown here come from a woman in her twenties or thirties with Graves disease.

A few counts support this clonotype. The chain joins TRBV18 to TRBJ1-1; D perhaps matches TRBD1 (5 bases). CDR1 and CDR2 from the germline V gene are KGHSH and LQKENI. V gave up 3 bases and J gave up 5 bases, with 10 bases separating them. The CDR3 is made up of 13 amino acids. The CDR3 here is CASSPSGLTEAFF. DNA for the CDR3: TGTGCCAGCTCACCCTCAGGGCTGACTGAAGCTTTCTTT.

This clonotype occurred a few times. The V gene is TRBV10-3, the J gene TRBJ2-7, with D perhaps TRBD2 (5 bases). The length of the CDR3 is 12 residues. Germline V gives CDR1 ENHRY, CDR2 SYGVKD. Trimming took off 4 bases at V and 5 bases at J, with 9 bases between the two ends. Here the CDR3 reads CAISARGNEQYF. CDR3 DNA: TGTGCCATCAGTGCTCGGGGAAACGAGCAGTACTTC.

This clonotype came up many times. The V and J genes are TRBV28 and TRBJ2-1; D remains ambiguous. This CDR3 region has 14 residues. The germline gives CDR1 MDHEN, CDR2 SYDVKM. The ends were cut back, 5 bases at V and 10 bases at J, with 18 bases in the middle. This CDR3 reads CASSLPLGRREQFF. CDR3 nucleotides: TGTGCCAGCAGTCTCCCCCTGGGTCGGCGGGAGCAGTTCTTC.

The chain couples TRBV4-3 to TRBJ2-7; a possible D gene is TRBD2 (5 bases). With 0 bases removed from V and 6 bases from J, the gap between germline ends came to 12 bases. The germline V gene encodes CDR1 LGHNA and CDR2 YSLEER. This CDR3 comprises 14 residues. CDR3 sequence reads: CASSQEALAGEQYF. The CDR3 DNA is TGCGCCAGCAGCCAAGAGGCGCTAGCAGGCGAGCAGTACTTC.

This clonotype was picked up a small number of times. The rearrangement links TRBV9 to TRBJ2-7, with 7 bases matching TRBD2. From germline, CDR1 is SGDLS and CDR2 YYNGEE. CDR3 size: 15 residues. V trimming: 0 bases; J trimming: 6 bases; junction bases outside the gene matches: 9. The CDR3 region is CASSVGSGNWVEQYF. DNA of the CDR3: TGTGCCAGCAGCGTAGGGAGCGGGAACTGGGTCGAGCAGTACTTC.

As for this clonotype: A much larger clone lies one base from this, so it may be a read error. The CDR3 ends on some other residue instead of the conserved phenylalanine or tryptophan, so this is likely a read error. The rearrangement joins TRBV28 to TRBJ2-7; TRBD1 matches 9 bases. Germline CDR1 MDHEN, CDR2 SYDVKM. This CDR3 has 16 residues. V lost 3 bases to trimming and J lost 0 bases; unmatched junction nucleotides: 6. DNA for the CDR3: TGTGCCAGCAGTTTGGTAGGGACAGGGAGCTCCTACGAGCAGTACTCC. As protein: CASSLVGTGSSYEQYS.

This clonotype was detected ten times or more. V is TRBV12-3 or TRBV12-4 and J is TRBJ2-7; no clear D gene. Trimming removed 5 bases at V and 4 bases at J, with 15 bases between. The CDR3 has 14 amino acids. CDR3 coding DNA: TGTGCCAGCAGTCGTCTCTTGGGTCCGTACGAGCAGTACTTC. Translation: CASSRLLGPYEQYF.

The chain carries TRBV4-1 and TRBJ2-2; tentatively, D is TRBD2 (5 bases). Trimming took off 0 bases at V and 4 bases at J, with 12 bases between the two ends. CDR1 and CDR2 from the germline V gene are MGHRA and YSYEKL. The CDR3 extends over 16 amino acids. The chain's CDR3 is CASSQDKGEGTGELFF. CDR3 nucleotide sequence: TGCGCCAGCAGCCAAGATAAGGGAGAGGGCACCGGGGAGCTGTTTTTT.

This clonotype has only a few counts. This chain's CDR3 is CSVEGGEAYEQYF. In DNA form, the CDR3 reads TGCAGCGTTGAAGGGGGGGAGGCCTACGAGCAGTACTTC. The rearrangement joins TRBV29-1 to TRBJ2-7; D perhaps matches TRBD2 (6 bases). The CDR3 length is 13 residues. The V end lost 1 base, the J end lost 2 bases, and 9 bases lay between the germline ends. In germline, CDR1 is SQVTM, CDR2 ANQGSEA.

This clonotype was counted a few times. V and J are TRBV20-1 and TRBJ2-2, with 11 nucleotides matching TRBD2. Looked up from germline, CDR1 is DFQATT and CDR2 is SNEGSKA (reference sequence). CDR3 length equals 16 residues. J gave up 2 bases and V 2 bases, and 4 bases lay outside the gene matches. The CDR3 spells CSARKGTSGNTGELFF. The CDR3 bases are TGCAGTGCTAGAAAGGGGACTAGCGGCAACACCGGGGAGCTGTTTTTT.

This clonotype has at least ten counts. The chain recombines TRBV28 with TRBJ2-3, with TRBD2 matching over 11 bases. CDR1 and CDR2 from the germline V gene are MDHEN and SYDVKM. The CDR3 is 13 residues long. Germline trimming cut 8 bases from V and 6 bases from J; bases unmatched to any gene: 4. The CDR3 sequence is CASLGTSGDTQYF. CDR3 DNA: TGTGCCAGCCTCGGGACTAGCGGCGATACGCAGTATTTT.

This clonotype was detected many times. This chain's CDR3 is CASSRTAIDTDTQYF. Here the CDR3 DNA reads TGTGCCAGTAGTAGGACAGCAATAGACACAGATACGCAGTATTTT. The chain combines TRBV19 with TRBJ2-3; D is perhaps TRBD1 (6 bases). The V gene lost 4 bases and the J gene lost 2 bases, with 13 bases spanning the gap. CDR3 length: 15 amino acids. The germline V gene encodes CDR1 LNHDA and CDR2 SQIVND (reference sequence).

The chain combines TRBV20-1 with TRBJ2-7; unclear D gene. Trimming pared 3 bases from V and 3 bases from J, leaving 15 bases between. The CDR3 runs to 14 residues. Germline loops: CDR1 DFQATT, CDR2 SNEGSKA (reference sequence). The CDR3 nucleotides are TGCAGTGCTAGCGAGGCAACGAGGATCTACGAGCAGTACTTC. Its protein is CSASEATRIYEQYF.

This clonotype was observed many times. The chain links TRBV2 to TRBJ2-5; D might be TRBD1 (6 bases). CDR3 size: 14 residues. CDR1 SNHLY and CDR2 FYNNEI come from the germline V gene. V lost 0 bases and J lost 5, with 10 bases in between. CDR3 sequence: CASSEARGTETQYF. The CDR3, as DNA: TGTGCCAGCAGTGAAGCTAGGGGGACGGAGACCCAGTACTTC.